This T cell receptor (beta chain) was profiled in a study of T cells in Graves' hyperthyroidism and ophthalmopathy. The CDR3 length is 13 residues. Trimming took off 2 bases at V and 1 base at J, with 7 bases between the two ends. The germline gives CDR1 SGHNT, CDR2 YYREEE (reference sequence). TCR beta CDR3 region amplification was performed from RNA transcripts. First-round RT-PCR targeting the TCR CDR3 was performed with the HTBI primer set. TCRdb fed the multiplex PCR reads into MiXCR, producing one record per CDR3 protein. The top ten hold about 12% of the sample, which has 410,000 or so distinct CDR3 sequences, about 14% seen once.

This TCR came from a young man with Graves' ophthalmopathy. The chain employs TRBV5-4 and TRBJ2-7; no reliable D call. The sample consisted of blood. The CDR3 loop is CASSFKDSYEQYF. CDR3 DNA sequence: TGTGCCAGCAGCTTTAAAGATTCCTACGAGCAGTACTTC. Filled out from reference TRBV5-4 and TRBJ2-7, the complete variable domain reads ETGVTQSPTHLIKTRGQQVTLRCSSQSGHNTVSWYQQALGQGPQFIFQYYREEENGRGNFPPRFSGLQFPNYSSELNVNALELDDSALYLCASSFKDSYEQYFGPGTRLTVT.